The 17 T cell receptor beta chains listed next were all sequenced from one sample in a study of tumor-infiltrating lymphocytes in primary liver carcinoma. Co-extraction yielded RNA and DNA from 20-30 mg of unsorted bulk tissue. Synthesis of TCR beta cDNA was carried out from approximately 500 ng total RNA with a constant-region primer. Construction of TCR beta libraries relied on three successive nested multiplex PCR rounds employing slightly modified ARM-PCR. Each of the first two PCR rounds ran nine to ten cycles with TRBV1-TRBV30 forward and C-beta reverse primers. TCRdb reanalysed the multiplex PCR reads using MiXCR and keeps one entry per CDR3 protein. The sample lists 40,000 to 45,000 distinct CDR3 sequences, around 66% occurring once. Sequenced material: liver tumor tissue from sampling region 2. The subset was: tumor region T2, inferior pole. The receptors come from a man in his forties with primary liver carcinoma and hepatitis B virus infection.

Details on this clonotype: The CDR3 ends on some other residue instead of the conserved phenylalanine or tryptophan, so this is likely a read error. The V and J genes are TRBV7-3 and TRBJ2-7; 11 positions agree with TRBD2. Looked up from germline, CDR1 is SGHTA and CDR2 is FQGTGA. With 6 bases clipped from V and 2 bases from J, the junction kept 6 bases outside the gene matches. The CDR3 has 15 residues. The CDR3 reads CASSPASGRTYEQYL. The CDR3 DNA sequence: TGTGCCAGCAGTCCCGCTAGCGGGAGGACCTACGAGCAGTACCTC.

For this clonotype: As the CDR3 is not closed by the conserved phenylalanine or tryptophan, this likely results from a read error. The DNA is omitted, as the CDR3 cannot be located on it reliably, and the CDR3 follows TCRdb's listing. The chain has TRBV10-2 and TRBJ2-1; no DNA check was done on the table's D call, TRBD1. The CDR3 region is 12 residues in length, termini included. CDR1 and CDR2 from the germline V gene are WSHSY and SAAADI. The CDR3: CASSESTRGQGI.

Only one count was recorded for this clonotype. Lacking the conserved final phenylalanine or tryptophan, this CDR3 likely reflects a read error. The CDR3, as DNA: TGTGCTTGGAGTGCCAGGACTAGCGGGCTTAACAATGAGCAGTTCATC. Translating gives CAWSARTSGLNNEQFI. The chain joins TRBV30 to TRBJ2-1, with 11 bases identical to TRBD2. The CDR3 covers 16 residues. Germline assignment: CDR1 GTSNPN and CDR2 SVGIG (reference sequence).

To note about this clonotype: Its ends do not fully match the called genes, so a read error is possible. The chain carries TRBV19 and TRBJ2-6, with 9 bases that match TRBD1. The CDR3 consists of 18 residues. Germline V CDR1 and CDR2: LNHDA, SQIVND (reference sequence). For the CDR3, the DNA is TGTGCCGGTAGTTGGAGGACAGGGGCGGGATCTTGGGCCAACGTCCTGACTTTC. Protein: CAGSWRTGAGSWANVLTF. Looking up the rest from reference TRBV19 and TRBJ2-6 gives the full variable domain: DGGITQSPKYLFRKEGQNVTLSCEQNLNHDAMYWYRQDPGQGLRLIYYSQIVNDFQKGDIAEGYSVSREKKESFPLTVTSAQKNPTAFYLCAGSWRTGAGSWANVLTFGAGSRLTVL.

On this clonotype itself: It is likely a read error, because the conserved phenylalanine at the end of the CDR3 is missing. The V gene is TRBV11-1, the J gene TRBJ2-3; D assignment may be TRBD1 or TRBD2 (5 bases each). V lost 4 bases and J lost 3, with 26 bases in between. The CDR3 length is 19 residues. The germline CDR1 and CDR2 sequences are SGHAT and FQDESV (reference sequence). In nucleotides, the CDR3 is TGTGCCAGCAGCTCTGGGGGAAGCTCTGTTGGAGTCCGTACAGATACGCAGTATTCT. Translating gives CASSSGGSSVGVRTDTQYS.

This clonotype was observed many times. This chain joins TRBV5-1 and TRBJ1-1, with TRBD1 identical over 7 bases. Germline values: CDR1 SGHRS, CDR2 YFSETQ. This CDR3 region has 17 residues. J was trimmed by 5 bases and V by 4 bases; bases with no gene match: 17. In DNA, the CDR3 is TGCGCCAGCAGCCCGAGGGTCCAGGGGGACTTAGGTACTGAAGCTTTCTTT. This sequence encodes CASSPRVQGDLGTEAFF. Together with reference TRBV5-1 and TRBJ1-1, the CDR3 gives the full variable domain: KAGVTQTPRYLIKTRGQQVTLSCSPISGHRSVSWYQQTPGQGLQFLFEYFSETQRNKGNFPGRFSGRQFSNSRSEMNVSTLELGDSALYLCASSPRVQGDLGTEAFFGQGTRLTVV.

Comment on this clonotype: The junction differs from germline at one of its ends, possibly a read error. The chain is built from TRBV5-1 and TRBJ1-1, with D unclear. The V gene's germline CDR1 is SGHRS and CDR2 YFSETQ. CDR3 length: 18 amino acids. CDR3 loop: CGSSPPLSQSASGTEAFF. The CDR3, as DNA: TGCGGCAGCAGCCCTCCGTTGTCCCAGTCGGCTAGCGGCACTGAAGCTTTCTTT.

V and J are TRBV18 and TRBJ1-1; 8 nucleotides line up with TRBD1. The V gene's germline CDR1 is KGHSH and CDR2 LQKENI. The CDR3 length is 17 residues. Germline trimming cut 4 bases from V and 0 bases from J; bases unmatched to any gene: 10. CDR3 protein: CASSLGPGTGMNTEAFF. The CDR3 DNA reads TGTGCCAGCTCACTCGGTCCCGGGACAGGAATGAACACTGAAGCTTTCTTT.

The chain links TRBV29-1 to TRBJ2-1, with 15 bases lining up with TRBD2. The CDR3 sequence is 15 residues long. In germline, CDR1 is SQVTM, CDR2 ANQGSEA. CDR3 protein: CIAGLAGGLFNEQFF. Written as DNA, the CDR3 is TGCATCGCTGGACTAGCGGGAGGGCTCTTCAATGAGCAGTTCTTC.

This clonotype has only one observation. An end of the junction differs from the germline gene, which may be a read error. The chain links TRBV29-1 to TRBJ2-3; 10 bases line up with TRBD1. Germline V gene data show CDR1 as SQVTM and CDR2 as ANQGSEA. The CDR3 has 14 amino acids. CDR3 amino acids: CSVSGTGASDTRHF. In nucleotides, the CDR3 is TGCAGCGTTTCCGGGACAGGGGCATCAGATACGCGGCATTTT.

The chain joins TRBV11-2 to TRBJ2-5; D uncertain. This CDR3 region has 15 residues. The germline V and J ends were trimmed by 5 bases and 7 bases, with 20 bases remaining between them. Germline V CDR1 and CDR2: SGHAT, FQNNGV. The CDR3 sequence: CASSPRSAPVVTQYF. CDR3 in DNA: TGTGCCAGCAGCCCTCGGTCAGCCCCAGTGGTGACCCAGTACTTC.

V usage is TRBV28 and J usage is TRBJ2-7, with 9 bases aligning to TRBD1. There are 14 residues in the CDR3. Germline V CDR1 and CDR2: MDHEN, SYDVKM. V gave up 4 bases and J gave up 10 bases; unmatched junction bases: 11. CDR3 nucleotide sequence: TGTGCCAGCAGTTCTGGGACAGGGATGCTCGAACAGTACGTC. Amino acid sequence: CASSSGTGMLEQYV.

This clonotype is classed as medium-sized. The chain joins TRBV12-3 or TRBV12-4 to TRBJ2-3; a weak D match, TRBD2 (6 bases). Between the trimmed V and J ends, which lost 1 base and 0 bases, there was a span of 11 bases. The CDR3 consists of 16 residues. CDR3 DNA sequence: TGTGCCAGCAGTTTAGATTCCAGCGGGAGCACAGATACGCAGTATTTT. Amino acids: CASSLDSSGSTDTQYF.

The CDR3 protein is CASSLISDSQETQYF. The CDR3 nucleotides read TGTGCCAGCAGCTTGATCTCTGATAGCCAAGAGACCCAGTACTTC. J is TRBJ2-5 and V is TRBV5-4; D ambiguous. The CDR3 covers 15 residues. Germline V gene lookup returns CDR1 SGHNT and CDR2 YYREEE (reference sequence). The V end lost 1 base, the J end lost 1 base, and 11 bases lay between the germline ends.

For this clonotype: The junction does not match germline at one end; this may be a read error. The V gene is TRBV12-3 or TRBV12-4, the J gene TRBJ1-4; the D gene is possibly TRBD1 (5 bases). There are 16 residues in the CDR3. CDR3 region: CASSTGRHATNEKLYF. The CDR3 nucleotides read TGTGCCAGCAGTACAGGTCGACATGCAACTAATGAAAAACTGTATTTT.

About this clonotype itself: A much more abundant neighbour one base away suggests this may be a read error. The chain links TRBV9 to TRBJ2-3; D gene unclear. Deletions cut 4 bases from V and 4 bases from J, with 13 bases between. Germline V lookup: CDR1 SGDLS, CDR2 YYNGEE. This CDR3 spans 14 amino acids. In DNA, the CDR3 is TGTGCCAGCAGCATAGGAGTGGCGGCAGATACGCAGTATTTT. Its translation is CASSIGVAADTQYF.

In this sample, this clonotype turned up a few times. One junction end does not reproduce the germline sequence, and a read error may be involved. This chain uses TRBV29-1 with TRBJ2-3; a possible D gene is TRBD2 (6 bases). Germline V gene data show CDR1 as SQVTM and CDR2 as ANQGSEA. The CDR3 spans 15 residues. CDR3 sequence reads: CSVEGGACITDTQYF. CDR3 sequence (DNA): TGCAGTGTTGAGGGCGGGGCTTGCATCACAGATACGCAGTATTTT.